This T cell receptor (beta chain) came from a study of blood T cell repertoires in COVID-19. Study-level background: Collection of acute and convalescent COVID-19 samples took place in the United States, Italy and Spain. From T cells, B-cell-depleted T cells, or PBMCs came the material, which was cDNA or gDNA.

Trimming shortened V by 0 bases and J by 7 bases, and 9 bases separated the two germline ends. CDR3 length equals 14 residues. CDR1 is KGHSH, CDR2 LQKENI, per germline. Original handling: Amplification of reference gene primers was used by the study to estimate nucleated cell counts. Sequenced by immunoSEQ multiplex PCR; TCRdb stores in-frame clones only, minus some. From that table come the V and J calls and clone size; the DNA was used to work out D and trimming. The table lists about 270,000 clones, about 85% of them singletons, with around 4.2% in the top ten. The chain joins TRBV18 to TRBJ1-4, with a weak D call TRBD1 (6 bases). Material: peripheral blood. This sequence originates from a woman aged 45-60 years with active or convalescent COVID-19. CDR3 sequence reads: CASSPPGTSEKLFF. CDR3 DNA: TGTGCCAGCTCACCACCCGGGACAAGTGAAAAACTGTTTTTT.